The 11 T cell receptor beta chains below come from one sample, sequenced in a study of T cells in Graves' hyperthyroidism and ophthalmopathy. Amplified TCR beta CDR3 regions derived from RNA transcripts. First-round RT-PCR targeting the TCR CDR3 was performed with the HTBI primer set. TCRdb re-called the multiplex PCR reads through MiXCR, storing one row per CDR3 protein. Of about 350,000 distinct CDR3 sequences detected, 14% appear once; the ten largest clones hold 20% to 25%. Input material: blood. Receptors originate from a woman aged 30 to 39 with Graves' hyperthyroidism.

The V gene is TRBV14, the J gene TRBJ2-7, with TRBD1 identical over 7 bases. Trimming cost V 3 bases and J 4 bases; bases outside gene matches: 9. The CDR3 sequence is 15 residues long. Germline V gene sequence: CDR1 SGHDN, CDR2 FVKESK. The CDR3, as DNA: TGTGCCAGCAGCCAGCAACAGGGGTCCGTTTACGAGCAGTACTTC. Its translation is CASSQQQGSVYEQYF.

The chain couples TRBV12-3 or TRBV12-4 to TRBJ1-2, with 7 bases identical to TRBD1. Germline trimming cut 0 bases from V and 6 bases from J; bases unmatched to any gene: 7. CDR3 size: 15 residues. The CDR3 DNA follows: TGTGCCAGCAGTTTAGCCGCCGGGACAGCCAATGGCTACACCTTC. Its protein product is CASSLAAGTANGYTF.

There are a few counts of this clonotype. V gene TRBV30 combines with J gene TRBJ2-6; D not resolved. The germline CDR1 and CDR2 sequences are GTSNPN and SVGIG (reference sequence). V was shortened by 4 bases and J by 0 bases, with 1 base between the two germline ends. The CDR3 loop spans 12 amino acids. This CDR3 is CAWISGANVLTF. The CDR3 DNA follows: TGTGCCTGGATCTCTGGGGCCAACGTCCTGACTTTC.

This clonotype occurred many times. The chain is built from TRBV13 and TRBJ2-1; 8 bases map to TRBD2. After removal of 0 bases from V and 9 bases from J, the junction contained 7 bases not matched to a gene. The CDR3 is 15 amino acids. Germline V gene lookup returns CDR1 PRHDT and CDR2 FYEKMQ (reference sequence). The CDR3 sequence: CASSLGTSGRIEQFF. CDR3 sequence (DNA): TGTGCCAGCAGCTTAGGAACCAGCGGGAGAATTGAGCAGTTCTTC.

This clonotype was seen repeatedly, ten times or more. The V gene is TRBV3-1, the J gene TRBJ2-7; 7 bases are shared with TRBD2. Germline V gene sequence: CDR1 LGHDT, CDR2 YNNKEL (reference sequence). V gave up 7 bases and J gave up 2 bases; unmatched junction bases: 5. There are 13 residues in the CDR3. The CDR3 spells CASNGRGAYEQYF. Here the CDR3 DNA reads TGTGCCAGCAACGGACGGGGGGCCTACGAGCAGTACTTC.

This chain uses TRBV7-2 with TRBJ2-2; TRBD2 aligns across 9 bases. Unmatched junction bases numbered 13, after V lost 5 bases and J lost 6 bases. Per the germline V gene, CDR1 is SGHTA and CDR2 is FQGNSA. This CDR3 has 17 residues. The CDR3 is CASSLPGDSGSSGELFF. The DNA for the CDR3 is TGTGCCAGCAGCCTTCCAGGTGATAGCGGGAGTTCCGGGGAGCTGTTTTTT.

This clonotype has ten or more counts. The rearrangement links TRBV19 to TRBJ2-5; tentatively, D is TRBD2 (5 bases). Trimming shortened V by 6 bases and J by 2 bases, and 13 bases separated the two germline ends. The CDR3 runs to 14 residues. Germline lookup yields CDR1 LNHDA and CDR2 SQIVND (reference sequence). For the CDR3, the DNA is TGTGCCAGTAGGGCGAGCGGTTTTCAAGAGACCCAGTACTTC. This codes for CASRASGFQETQYF. The full variable domain, its missing parts supplied by reference TRBV19 and TRBJ2-5, is DGGITQSPKYLFRKEGQNVTLSCEQNLNHDAMYWYRQDPGQGLRLIYYSQIVNDFQKGDIAEGYSVSREKKESFPLTVTSAQKNPTAFYLCASRASGFQETQYFGPGTRLLVL.

This clonotype was seen many times. The chain combines TRBV12-5 with TRBJ1-2, with 11 bases identical to TRBD1. The germline CDR1 and CDR2 sequences are LGHNT and FRNRAP. CDR3 length: 16 residues. V lost 6 bases to trimming and J lost 5 bases; unmatched junction nucleotides: 11. The CDR3 nucleotides are TGTGCTAGTGGGGGTCCCCCCCGGGACAGGGGGTATGGCTACACCTTC. It encodes CASGGPPRDRGYGYTF.

The V gene is TRBV6-2 or TRBV6-3, the J gene TRBJ2-1; weak D call: TRBD2 (5 bases). The CDR3 covers 16 residues. The V end was cut by 6 bases, the J end by 0 bases, with 15 bases between. CDR1 is MNHEY and CDR2 is SVGEGT in the germline V gene. The CDR3 loop is CASSDPFRDSYNEQFF. The DNA of the CDR3 is TGTGCCAGCAGCGACCCCTTCCGGGACTCCTACAATGAGCAGTTCTTC.

This clonotype was counted many times. The chain links TRBV18 to TRBJ2-3; TRBD1 aligns across 7 bases. Germline V gene lookup returns CDR1 KGHSH and CDR2 LQKENI. V lost 5 bases, J lost 4 bases, and 6 bases stayed unmatched. The CDR3 length is 14 residues. The CDR3 here is CASSANRGSDTQYF. The CDR3 coding sequence is TGTGCCAGCTCAGCCAACAGGGGCTCAGATACGCAGTATTTT. Based on the CDR3 plus reference TRBV18 and TRBJ2-3, the full variable domain is NAGVMQNPRHLVRRRGQEARLRCSPMKGHSHVYWYRQLPEEGLKFMVYLQKENIIDESGMPKERFSAEFPKEGPSILRIQQVVRGDSAAYFCASSANRGSDTQYFGPGTRLTVL.

This clonotype was counted ten times or more. The CDR3 reads CASSRSRTGGREYF. CDR3 bases: TGTGCCAGCAGCCGGTCGAGGACAGGGGGCAGGGAGTACTTC. This chain uses TRBV14 with TRBJ2-5; 11 bases line up with TRBD1. In germline, CDR1 is SGHDN, CDR2 FVKESK. The CDR3 covers 14 residues. V shed 4 bases and J 12 bases; nucleotides not matched to a gene: 10.